The TCR beta chain described here comes from a study of human versus mouse CDR3 diversity and MHC coevolution. Clones were sequenced by immunoSEQ multiplex PCR, and TCRdb holds only the in-frame ones, with some missing. The sample has roughly 86,000 clones; around 95% are singletons. Germline-derived CDR1 and CDR2 are ENHRY and SYGVKD. The CDR3 extends over 13 amino acids. Notes on the study in general: The lowest clonal inequality scores came from two of three human donors.

On this clone itself: Its target is unknown.

The sample taken for sequencing was naive CD4+ T cells from blood. Stated subset: CD45RO-negative CD62L-positive naive CD4 T cells. The V and J genes are TRBV10-3 and TRBJ2-5; possible D gene TRBD2, 5 bases. TRBJ2-7 explains the end of the DNA better; the J call may be wrong. This clonotype was sampled from a person aged 25 to 69 in good health. The CDR3 loop reads CAIDGEGTHEQYF. The CDR3, as DNA: TGTGCCATAGACGGGGAAGGAACCCACGAGCAGTACTTC.